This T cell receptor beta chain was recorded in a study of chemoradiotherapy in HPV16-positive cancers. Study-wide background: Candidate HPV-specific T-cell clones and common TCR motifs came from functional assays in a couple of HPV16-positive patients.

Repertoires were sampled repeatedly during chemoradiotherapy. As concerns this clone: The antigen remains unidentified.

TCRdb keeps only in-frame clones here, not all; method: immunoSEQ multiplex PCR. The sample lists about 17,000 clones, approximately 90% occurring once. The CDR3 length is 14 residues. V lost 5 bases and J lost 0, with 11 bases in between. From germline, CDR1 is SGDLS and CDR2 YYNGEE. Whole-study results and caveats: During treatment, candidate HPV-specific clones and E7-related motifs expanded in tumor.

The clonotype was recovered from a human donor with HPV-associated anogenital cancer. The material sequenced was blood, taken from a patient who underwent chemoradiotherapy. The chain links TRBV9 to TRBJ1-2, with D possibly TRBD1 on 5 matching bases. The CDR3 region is CASRGQGSNYGYTF. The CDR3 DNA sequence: TGTGCCAGCAGAGGGCAGGGCTCTAACTATGGCTACACCTTC.